Listed below are T cell receptor beta chains from one sample, sequenced in a study of shared clonotypes between healthy human individuals. Repertoires were generated with immunoSEQ multiplex PCR, while TCRdb's copy carries only in-frame clones and drops some. The sample carries around 1,900,000 clones, just under 95% recorded once. The specimen sequenced was naive CD8+ T cells from PBMCs. Receptors originate from a man aged 18 to 30 in good health. Some clones in this sample may be carry-over from other donors' samples. CDR3s include the opening cysteine and the closing phenylalanine or tryptophan. The D gene is left open where the match is weak. The size of a clone is reported for some rows only, either as once, few or many, or as a class for expanded clones.

d_call: TRBD1
v_call: TRBV28
clone_size: NA
j_call: TRBJ1-4
cdr3_aa: CASSTHRGPTNEKLFF
cdr3_nt: TGTGCCAGCAGTACCCACAGGGGGCCGACTAATGAAAAACTGTTTTTT

d_call: TRBD2
v_call: TRBV6-5
clone_size: once
j_call: TRBJ2-7
cdr3_aa: CATSPGGNYEQYF
cdr3_nt: TGTGCCACCTCCCCGGGGGGAAACTACGAGCAGTACTTC

d_call: TRBD1
v_call: TRBV4-1
clone_size: NA
j_call: TRBJ1-5
cdr3_aa: CASSQEGGGGDQPQHF
cdr3_nt: TGCGCCAGCAGCCAAGAAGGGGGAGGGGGCGATCAGCCCCAGCATTTT

d_call: NA
v_call: TRBV7-3
clone_size: NA
j_call: TRBJ2-1
cdr3_aa: CASSLLHNEQFF
cdr3_nt: TGTGCCAGCAGCTTACTCCACAATGAGCAGTTCTTC

d_call: NA
v_call: TRBV6-5
clone_size: few
j_call: TRBJ1-5
cdr3_aa: CASSYRRNQPQHF
cdr3_nt: TGTGCCAGCAGTTACCGGAGGAATCAGCCCCAGCATTTT

d_call: TRBD2
v_call: TRBV7-2
clone_size: NA
j_call: TRBJ2-2
cdr3_aa: CASSLGSGRAHSGELFF
cdr3_nt: TGTGCCAGCAGCTTAGGGAGCGGGAGGGCCCATTCTGGGGAGCTGTTTTTT

d_call: NA
v_call: TRBV28
clone_size: once
j_call: TRBJ1-1
cdr3_aa: CASSSTRESEVTEAFF
cdr3_nt: TGTGCCAGCAGTTCGACCAGGGAAAGCGAGGTCACTGAAGCTTTCTTT

d_call: TRBD1
v_call: TRBV2
clone_size: NA
j_call: TRBJ2-5
cdr3_aa: CASSAHRDRQETQYF
cdr3_nt: TGTGCCAGCAGTGCACACCGGGACAGGCAAGAGACCCAGTACTTC

d_call: TRBD1
v_call: TRBV7-9
clone_size: NA
j_call: TRBJ1-4
cdr3_aa: CASSPRQGVEKLFF
cdr3_nt: TGTGCCAGCAGCCCCAGACAGGGCGTTGAAAAACTGTTTTTT

d_call: TRBD1
v_call: TRBV7-3
clone_size: NA
j_call: TRBJ2-5
cdr3_aa: CASSPHRGRGETQYF
cdr3_nt: TGTGCCAGCAGCCCACACAGGGGGCGCGGGGAGACCCAGTACTTC

d_call: TRBD1
v_call: TRBV7-9
clone_size: NA
j_call: TRBJ2-2
cdr3_aa: CASSSNRDRIAGELFF
cdr3_nt: TGTGCCAGCAGCTCAAACCGGGACAGAATAGCCGGGGAGCTGTTTTTT

d_call: TRBD2
v_call: TRBV27
clone_size: NA
j_call: TRBJ2-7
cdr3_aa: CASLASGSYEQYF
cdr3_nt: TGTGCCAGCTTGGCTAGCGGATCCTACGAGCAGTACTTC

d_call: NA
v_call: TRBV5-4
clone_size: NA
j_call: TRBJ2-5
cdr3_aa: CASSRGTRPNQETQYF
cdr3_nt: TGTGCCAGCAGCCGAGGGACAAGACCAAACCAAGAGACCCAGTACTTC

d_call: NA
v_call: TRBV7-9
clone_size: once
j_call: TRBJ2-7
cdr3_aa: CASSAARGEQYF
cdr3_nt: TGTGCCAGCAGCGCTGCACGAGGAGAGCAGTACTTC

d_call: NA
v_call: TRBV15
clone_size: NA
j_call: TRBJ1-1
cdr3_aa: CATSRDLEWNTEAFF
cdr3_nt: TGTGCCACCAGCAGAGACCTGGAGTGGAACACTGAAGCTTTCTTT

d_call: TRBD2
v_call: TRBV19
clone_size: NA
j_call: TRBJ2-1
cdr3_aa: CASQLAVSYNEQFF
cdr3_nt: TGTGCCAGTCAACTAGCGGTATCCTACAATGAGCAGTTCTTC

d_call: TRBD1
v_call: TRBV6-1
clone_size: NA
j_call: TRBJ2-7
cdr3_aa: CASRFRQGYYEQYF
cdr3_nt: TGTGCCAGCAGGTTTCGACAGGGCTACTACGAGCAGTACTTC

d_call: NA
v_call: TRBV6-1
clone_size: NA
j_call: TRBJ2-7
cdr3_aa: CASSEGQGYYEQYF
cdr3_nt: TGTGCCAGCAGTGAAGGCCAGGGGTACTACGAGCAGTACTTC

d_call: NA
v_call: TRBV9
clone_size: NA
j_call: TRBJ2-7
cdr3_aa: CASSPPQGSRRDEQYF
cdr3_nt: TGTGCCAGCAGCCCCCCCCAGGGCTCGAGGAGGGACGAGCAGTACTTC

d_call: NA
v_call: TRBV21-1
clone_size: once
j_call: TRBJ2-2
cdr3_aa: CASRGASGRWRDTGELFF
cdr3_nt: TGTGCCAGCAGAGGGGCTAGCGGGAGATGGCGAGACACCGGGGAGCTGTTTTTT

d_call: NA
v_call: TRBV27
clone_size: NA
j_call: TRBJ1-1
cdr3_aa: CASSLLGNTEAFF
cdr3_nt: TGTGCCAGCAGTTTATTAGGTAACACTGAAGCTTTCTTT

d_call: TRBD1
v_call: TRBV12-5
clone_size: NA
j_call: TRBJ1-2
cdr3_aa: CASGLGDRVRGYTF
cdr3_nt: TGTGCTAGTGGTTTGGGGGACAGGGTGAGGGGCTACACCTTC

d_call: NA
v_call: TRBV2
clone_size: NA
j_call: TRBJ2-2
cdr3_aa: CARQVPPPWSGPPNTGELFF
cdr3_nt: TGTGCCAGACAGGTACCCCCTCCGTGGAGCGGGCCCCCGAACACCGGGGAGCTGTTTTTT

d_call: TRBD1
v_call: TRBV15
clone_size: NA
j_call: TRBJ1-2
cdr3_aa: CATSRDRGQGLKGYTF
cdr3_nt: TGTGCCACCAGCAGAGACAGAGGACAGGGTCTCAAGGGCTACACCTTC

d_call: NA
v_call: TRBV30
clone_size: NA
j_call: TRBJ2-2
cdr3_aa: CAWRGGELFF
cdr3_nt: TGTGCCTGGAGAGGCGGGGAGCTGTTTTTT

d_call: TRBD1
v_call: TRBV27
clone_size: NA
j_call: TRBJ1-1
cdr3_aa: CASSDRVGTTEAFF
cdr3_nt: TGTGCCAGCAGTGACAGGGTAGGGACCACTGAAGCTTTCTTT

d_call: NA
v_call: TRBV7-9
clone_size: NA
j_call: TRBJ1-1
cdr3_aa: CASSQLLESGGTEAFF
cdr3_nt: TGTGCCAGCAGCCAGCTCCTCGAGTCGGGGGGCACTGAAGCTTTCTTT

d_call: NA
v_call: TRBV28
clone_size: NA
j_call: TRBJ1-1
cdr3_aa: CASNLQASAEAFF
cdr3_nt: TGTGCCAGCAACCTCCAGGCATCCGCTGAAGCTTTCTTT

d_call: NA
v_call: TRBV13
clone_size: NA
j_call: TRBJ2-3
cdr3_aa: CASSLGPTDTQYF
cdr3_nt: TGTGCCAGCAGCTTGGGGCCCACAGATACGCAGTATTTT

d_call: NA
v_call: TRBV28
clone_size: NA
j_call: TRBJ2-4
cdr3_aa: CASSFRETNIQYF
cdr3_nt: TGTGCCAGCAGTTTTAGGGAGACAAACATTCAGTACTTC

d_call: NA
v_call: TRBV11-2
clone_size: NA
j_call: TRBJ2-7
cdr3_aa: CASSLSRSYEQYF
cdr3_nt: TGTGCCAGCAGCTTATCACGGTCCTACGAGCAGTACTTC

d_call: NA
v_call: TRBV19
clone_size: NA
j_call: TRBJ1-2
cdr3_aa: CASRGGYTF
cdr3_nt: TGTGCCAGTAGGGGGGGCTACACCTTC

d_call: TRBD1
v_call: TRBV6-5
clone_size: NA
j_call: TRBJ2-1
cdr3_aa: CASSQGAQGEQFF
cdr3_nt: TGTGCCAGCAGCCAGGGGGCGCAGGGTGAGCAGTTCTTC

d_call: TRBD1
v_call: TRBV29-1
clone_size: NA
j_call: TRBJ1-1
cdr3_aa: CSVRDRVYDTEAFF
cdr3_nt: TGCAGCGTTAGGGACAGGGTGTATGACACTGAAGCTTTCTTT

d_call: TRBD2
v_call: TRBV27
clone_size: NA
j_call: TRBJ2-1
cdr3_aa: CASSPHPGTSANEQFF
cdr3_nt: TGTGCCAGCAGTCCCCACCCCGGGACTAGCGCTAATGAGCAGTTCTTC

d_call: TRBD1
v_call: TRBV6-5
clone_size: NA
j_call: TRBJ1-2
cdr3_aa: CASSSRDSYGYTF
cdr3_nt: TGTGCCAGCAGTTCAAGGGACAGCTATGGCTACACCTTC

d_call: NA
v_call: TRBV27
clone_size: NA
j_call: TRBJ2-7
cdr3_aa: CASKHAGDSTYEQYF
cdr3_nt: TGTGCCAGCAAACACGCCGGAGACAGCACCTACGAGCAGTACTTC

d_call: NA
v_call: TRBV5-8
clone_size: NA
j_call: TRBJ1-5
cdr3_aa: CASSEGGPNQPQHF
cdr3_nt: TGTGCCAGCAGCGAGGGGGGGCCCAATCAGCCCCAGCATTTT

d_call: NA
v_call: TRBV19
clone_size: NA
j_call: TRBJ2-7
cdr3_aa: CASSMLHGGPYEQYF
cdr3_nt: TGTGCCAGTAGTATGCTGCACGGAGGGCCCTACGAGCAGTACTTC

d_call: NA
v_call: TRBV28
clone_size: NA
j_call: TRBJ2-5
cdr3_aa: CASTPVDRFGRETQYF
cdr3_nt: TGTGCCAGCACCCCTGTCGACAGGTTTGGTCGAGAGACCCAGTACTTC

d_call: NA
v_call: TRBV5-6
clone_size: NA
j_call: TRBJ1-1
cdr3_aa: CASSFLGPHTEAFF
cdr3_nt: TGTGCCAGCAGCTTCCTCGGGCCCCACACTGAAGCTTTCTTT

d_call: NA
v_call: TRBV11-2
clone_size: NA
j_call: TRBJ1-2
cdr3_aa: CASSPGTSYGYTF
cdr3_nt: TGTGCCAGCAGTCCTGGGACAAGCTATGGCTACACCTTC

d_call: NA
v_call: TRBV28
clone_size: NA
j_call: TRBJ2-7
cdr3_aa: CASSQMSLGFGEQYF
cdr3_nt: TGTGCCAGCAGCCAGATGAGTCTTGGGTTCGGTGAGCAGTACTTC

d_call: NA
v_call: TRBV6-5
clone_size: NA
j_call: TRBJ2-1
cdr3_aa: CASSYGGPRSYNEQFF
cdr3_nt: TGTGCCAGCAGTTACGGCGGGCCCCGCTCCTACAATGAGCAGTTCTTC

d_call: NA
v_call: TRBV2
clone_size: NA
j_call: TRBJ2-7
cdr3_aa: CASGARIHEQYF
cdr3_nt: TGTGCCAGCGGAGCTAGGATCCACGAGCAGTACTTC

d_call: TRBD1
v_call: TRBV5-1
clone_size: NA
j_call: TRBJ2-5
cdr3_aa: CASSRGQGVVETQYF
cdr3_nt: TGCGCCAGCAGCCGAGGACAGGGAGTAGTGGAGACCCAGTACTTC

d_call: TRBD1
v_call: TRBV9
clone_size: once
j_call: TRBJ2-3
cdr3_aa: CASSAWTGISTDTQYF
cdr3_nt: TGTGCCAGCAGCGCTTGGACAGGTATAAGCACAGATACGCAGTATTTT

d_call: NA
v_call: TRBV6-6
clone_size: NA
j_call: TRBJ2-4
cdr3_aa: CASSYLGFKNIQYF
cdr3_nt: TGTGCCAGCAGTTACTTGGGATTCAAAAACATTCAGTACTTC

d_call: NA
v_call: TRBV28
clone_size: NA
j_call: TRBJ2-4
cdr3_aa: CASSPQPGNIQYF
cdr3_nt: TGTGCCAGCAGTCCCCAGCCAGGAAACATTCAGTACTTC

d_call: TRBD2
v_call: TRBV7-9
clone_size: once
j_call: TRBJ2-2
cdr3_aa: CASSLASGRLAGELFF
cdr3_nt: TGTGCCAGCAGCTTAGCTAGCGGGAGATTGGCCGGGGAGCTGTTTTTT